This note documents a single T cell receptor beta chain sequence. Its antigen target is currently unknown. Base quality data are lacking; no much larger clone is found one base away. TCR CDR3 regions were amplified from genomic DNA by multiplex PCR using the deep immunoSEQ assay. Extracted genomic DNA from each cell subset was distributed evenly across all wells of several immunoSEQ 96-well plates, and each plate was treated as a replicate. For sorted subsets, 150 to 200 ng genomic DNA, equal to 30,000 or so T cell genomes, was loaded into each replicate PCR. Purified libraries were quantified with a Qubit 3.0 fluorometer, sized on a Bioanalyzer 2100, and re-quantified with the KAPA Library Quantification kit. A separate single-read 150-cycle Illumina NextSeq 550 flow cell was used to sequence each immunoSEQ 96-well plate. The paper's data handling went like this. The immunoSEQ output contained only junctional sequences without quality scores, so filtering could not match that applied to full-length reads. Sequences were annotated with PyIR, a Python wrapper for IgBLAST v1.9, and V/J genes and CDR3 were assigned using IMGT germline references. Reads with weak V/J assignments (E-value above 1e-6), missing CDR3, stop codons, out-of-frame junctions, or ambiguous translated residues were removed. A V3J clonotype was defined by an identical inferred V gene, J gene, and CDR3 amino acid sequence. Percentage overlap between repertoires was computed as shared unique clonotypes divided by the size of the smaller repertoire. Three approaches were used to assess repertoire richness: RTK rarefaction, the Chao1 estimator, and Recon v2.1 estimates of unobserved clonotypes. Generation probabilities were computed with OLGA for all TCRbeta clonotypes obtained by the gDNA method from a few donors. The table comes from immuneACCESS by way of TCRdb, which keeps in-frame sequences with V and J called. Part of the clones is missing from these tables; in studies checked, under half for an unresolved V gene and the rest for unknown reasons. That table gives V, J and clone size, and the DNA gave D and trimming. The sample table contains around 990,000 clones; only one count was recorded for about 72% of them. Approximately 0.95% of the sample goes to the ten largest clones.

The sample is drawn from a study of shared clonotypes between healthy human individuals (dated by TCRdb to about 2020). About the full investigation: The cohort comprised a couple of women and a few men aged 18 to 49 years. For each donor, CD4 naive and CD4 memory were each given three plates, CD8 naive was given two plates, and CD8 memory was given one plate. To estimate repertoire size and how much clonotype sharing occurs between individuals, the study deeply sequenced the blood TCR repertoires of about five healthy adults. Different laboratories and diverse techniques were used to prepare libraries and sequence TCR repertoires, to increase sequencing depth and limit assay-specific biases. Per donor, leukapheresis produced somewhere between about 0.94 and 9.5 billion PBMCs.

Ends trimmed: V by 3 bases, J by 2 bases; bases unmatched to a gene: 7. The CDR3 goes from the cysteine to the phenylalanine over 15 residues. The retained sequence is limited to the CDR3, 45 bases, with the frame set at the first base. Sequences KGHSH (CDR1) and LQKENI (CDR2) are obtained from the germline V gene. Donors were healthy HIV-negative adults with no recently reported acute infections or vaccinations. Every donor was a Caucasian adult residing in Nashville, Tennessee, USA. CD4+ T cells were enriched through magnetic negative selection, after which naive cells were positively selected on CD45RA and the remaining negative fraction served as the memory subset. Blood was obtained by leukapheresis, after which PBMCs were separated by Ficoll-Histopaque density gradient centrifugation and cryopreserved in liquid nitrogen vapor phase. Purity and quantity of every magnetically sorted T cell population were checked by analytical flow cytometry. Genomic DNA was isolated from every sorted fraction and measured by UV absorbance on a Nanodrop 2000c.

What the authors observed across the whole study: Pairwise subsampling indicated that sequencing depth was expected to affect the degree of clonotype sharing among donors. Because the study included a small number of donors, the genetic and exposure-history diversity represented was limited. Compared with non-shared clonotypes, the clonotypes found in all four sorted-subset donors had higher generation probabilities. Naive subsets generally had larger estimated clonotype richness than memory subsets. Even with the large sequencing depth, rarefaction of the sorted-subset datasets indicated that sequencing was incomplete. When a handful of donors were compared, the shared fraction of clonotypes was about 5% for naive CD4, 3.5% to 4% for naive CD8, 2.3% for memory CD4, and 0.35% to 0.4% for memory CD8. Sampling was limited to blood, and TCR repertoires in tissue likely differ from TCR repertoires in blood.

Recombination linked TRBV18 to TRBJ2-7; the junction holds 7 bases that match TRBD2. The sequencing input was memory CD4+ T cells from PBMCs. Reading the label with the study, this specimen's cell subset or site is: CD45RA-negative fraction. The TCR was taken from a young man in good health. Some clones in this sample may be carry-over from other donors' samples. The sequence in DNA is TGTGCCAGCTCACCCGGACTAGTTGGTCCCTACGAGCAGTACTTC. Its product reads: CASSPGLVGPYEQYF. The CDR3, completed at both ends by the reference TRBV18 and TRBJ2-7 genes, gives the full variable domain NAGVMQNPRHLVRRRGQEARLRCSPMKGHSHVYWYRQLPEEGLKFMVYLQKENIIDESGMPKERFSAEFPKEGPSILRIQQVVRGDSAAYFCASSPGLVGPYEQYFGPGTRLTVT.